The source of this TCR beta chain is a study of memory CD4+ T cells and cytomegalovirus serostatus. Study context: Healthy Belgian adult donors included roughly ten CMV-positive and some 24 CMV-negative people. Study results and caveats: Each of 67 CMV-associated TCRbeta sequences occurred in one to five individuals. A US-trained random forest predicted CMV serostatus with median AUC around 0.9.

Trimming removed 0 bases from V and 6 bases from J, with 9 bases in between. This CDR3 is 14 amino acids long. Germline-derived CDR1 and CDR2 are LGHNA and YSLEER. The repertoire was sequenced with immunoSEQ multiplex PCR; TCRdb's copy has only in-frame clones and lacks some. The table includes approximately 50,000 clones, over 70% detected once. This clone has only a few counts. Its target is not known. The sort gate was single viable CD3+CD4+CD8-CD45RO+ cells for memory CD4+ T cells. CD4+ T cells were isolated by positive magnetic selection. The TCR was taken from an adult in good health and CMV-seropositive. The sequenced sample consisted of memory CD4+ T cells from blood. This rearrangement joins TRBV4-3 to TRBJ2-1; the D gene is possibly TRBD2 (5 bases). The CDR3 reads CASSQEYSGNEQFF. The CDR3 nucleotides are TGCGCCAGCAGCCAAGAATACAGCGGCAATGAGCAGTTCTTC.